What follows are 16 T cell receptor beta chains derived from one specimen sequenced in a study of lymphopenia after photon versus proton radiotherapy. Libraries were prepared by immunoSEQ multiplex PCR; TCRdb keeps only in-frame clonotypes and omits some of them. The repertoire holds about 50,000 clones, roughly 90% seen once, with over 15% in the top ten. The source was peripheral blood, collected from a patient treated with photon-based radiotherapy. Receptor source: a woman between 40 and 50 years old with cholangiocarcinoma.

The J gene is TRBJ1-1, the V gene TRBV9; the D is unclear. CDR3 size: 16 residues. Germline assignment: CDR1 SGDLS and CDR2 YYNGEE. Trimming took off 4 bases at V and 2 bases at J, with 18 bases between the two ends. CDR3 coding DNA: TGTGCCAGCAGCTCCAATCTCCTTGAGGCTAACACTGAAGCTTTCTTT. Its protein is CASSSNLLEANTEAFF.

The V gene is TRBV6-4, the J gene TRBJ1-6; 9 bases fit TRBD1. This CDR3 is 17 amino acids long. Germline V CDR1 and CDR2: MRHNA, SNTAGT. Trimming cost V 3 bases and J 7 bases; bases outside gene matches: 10. CDR3 nucleotides: TGTGCCAGCAGTGAACAGGGGGCCTTCGTCTTAAATTCACCCCTCCACTTT. It codes for CASSEQGAFVLNSPLHF.

This chain uses TRBV6-6 with TRBJ1-1; D possibly corresponds to TRBD1 (5 bases). V dropped 4 bases and J dropped 1 base, with 16 bases sitting between them. This CDR3 spans 16 amino acids. Germline loops: CDR1 MNHNY, CDR2 SVGAGI (reference sequence). The CDR3: CASSLGQQLKNTEAFF. The DNA of the CDR3 is TGTGCCAGCAGTTTGGGGCAGCAGCTAAAGAACACTGAAGCTTTCTTT.

This chain connects TRBV18 to TRBJ2-1; 8 bases fit TRBD2. The V gene's germline CDR1 is KGHSH and CDR2 LQKENI. This CDR3 has 19 amino acids. V lost 2 bases to trimming and J lost 6 bases; unmatched junction nucleotides: 18. The CDR3 reads CASSPDPSAGGPPGNEQFF. The CDR3 region has the DNA TGTGCCAGCTCACCAGACCCGTCGGCGGGGGGCCCTCCCGGCAATGAGCAGTTCTTC.

The genes are TRBV28 and TRBJ1-6; 8 bases map to TRBD1. The germline V gene encodes CDR1 MDHEN and CDR2 SYDVKM. The CDR3 is 14 amino acids. V lost 3 bases and J lost 13; bases outside the gene matches: 8. The CDR3 is CASSFGTGMWPLHF. For the CDR3, the DNA is TGTGCCAGCAGTTTTGGGACAGGAATGTGGCCCCTCCACTTT.

The chain links TRBV2 to TRBJ1-4; D possibly corresponds to TRBD1 (5 bases). V lost 3 bases and J 7 bases, leaving 9 bases between the germline ends. This CDR3 has 13 amino acids. CDR1 and CDR2 from the germline V gene are SNHLY and FYNNEI. CDR3 region: CASSDIGVEKLFF. The CDR3 DNA is TGTGCCAGCAGTGATATAGGGGTTGAAAAACTGTTTTTT.

The chain joins TRBV6-1 to TRBJ2-5; D is unresolved. The V end was cut by 7 bases, the J end by 1 base, with 7 bases between. Germline CDR1 reads MNHNS; CDR2 reads SASEGT. The CDR3 contains 12 residues. The CDR3 DNA follows: TGTGCCAGCACTAATACCCAAGAGACCCAGTACTTC. Amino acid sequence: CASTNTQETQYF.

Written as DNA, the CDR3 is TGTGCCAGCAGCTTCGGAGGGGCGGCTAACACTGAAGCTTTCTTT. Its translation: CASSFGGAANTEAFF. The rearrangement links TRBV7-9 to TRBJ1-1, with a weak D call TRBD1 (5 bases). CDR1 is SEHNR, CDR2 FQNEAQ, per germline (reference sequence). V lost 3 bases and J lost 2, with 13 bases in between. The CDR3 extends over 15 amino acids.

This rearrangement joins TRBV30 to TRBJ2-7; D may be TRBD2 (6 bases). Germline-derived CDR1 and CDR2 are GTSNPN and SVGIG (reference sequence). With 0 bases removed from V and 7 bases from J, the gap between germline ends came to 13 bases. This CDR3 is built from 13 residues. The CDR3 DNA sequence: TGTGCCTGGAGTGTAATCCCGGAGGGGGAGCAGTACTTC. It specifies CAWSVIPEGEQYF.

V is TRBV9 and J is TRBJ1-2, with D uncertain. The CDR3 length is 13 residues. CDR1 and CDR2 (germline): SGDLS, YYNGEE. Between the trimmed V and J ends, which lost 4 bases and 7 bases, there was a span of 14 bases. The chain's CDR3 is CASSYDGPSGYTF. For the CDR3, the DNA is TGTGCCAGCAGCTACGACGGGCCCAGTGGCTACACCTTC.

The chain combines TRBV19 with TRBJ1-2; D is unresolved. V lost 3 bases and J lost 7, with 21 bases in between. The CDR3 is 16 residues long. The germline V gene encodes CDR1 LNHDA and CDR2 SQIVND (reference sequence). In nucleotides, the CDR3 is TGTGCCAGTAGTATCCCCAAAGGAAGGGAAACTATTGGCTACACCTTC. This sequence encodes CASSIPKGRETIGYTF.

The chain combines TRBV28 with TRBJ1-6; 7 bases are shared with TRBD1. The germline V gene has CDR1 MDHEN and CDR2 SYDVKM. The CDR3 length is 15 residues. Losses at the gene ends were 9 bases for V and 2 bases for J; bases not matched to a gene: 7. The chain's CDR3 is CASGRDSTYNSPLHF. CDR3 in DNA: TGTGCCAGTGGAAGGGACAGCACCTATAATTCACCCCTCCACTTT.

The chain links TRBV5-6 to TRBJ1-6; D call uncertain. The CDR3 covers 12 residues. CDR1 and CDR2 from the germline V gene are SGHDT and YYEEEE. V dropped 0 bases and J dropped 10 bases, with 5 bases sitting between them. This CDR3 is CASSLVTSPLHF. CDR3 nucleotides: TGTGCCAGCAGCTTGGTGACGTCACCCCTCCACTTT.

The rearrangement links TRBV5-1 to TRBJ1-1; 7 bases agree with TRBD1. This CDR3 is 16 amino acids long. Germline assignment: CDR1 SGHRS and CDR2 YFSETQ. V lost 5 bases and J lost 0; bases outside the gene matches: 10. The CDR3 sequence: CASRVTGAFMNTEAFF. CDR3 DNA: TGCGCCAGCAGGGTTACAGGGGCCTTCATGAACACTGAAGCTTTCTTT.

The CDR3 sequence: CASSLRTSGRERYEQYF. The CDR3, as DNA: TGTGCCAGTAGCCTTCGGACTAGCGGGAGGGAGAGGTACGAGCAGTACTTC. V usage is TRBV19 and J usage is TRBJ2-7; the match to TRBD2 covers 15 bases. Germline values: CDR1 LNHDA, CDR2 SQIVND (reference sequence). V shed 6 bases and J 4 bases; nucleotides not matched to a gene: 10. CDR3 length: 17 amino acids.

The rearrangement joins TRBV6-5 to TRBJ1-2; 7 nucleotides match TRBD1. Germline lookup yields CDR1 MNHEY and CDR2 SVGAGI. The CDR3 has 15 amino acids. With 5 bases clipped from V and 4 bases from J, the junction kept 10 bases outside the gene matches. The CDR3 DNA sequence: TGTGCCAGCAGTCCTTACAGGGGAGCGGCCTATGGCTACACCTTC. Encoded protein: CASSPYRGAAYGYTF.